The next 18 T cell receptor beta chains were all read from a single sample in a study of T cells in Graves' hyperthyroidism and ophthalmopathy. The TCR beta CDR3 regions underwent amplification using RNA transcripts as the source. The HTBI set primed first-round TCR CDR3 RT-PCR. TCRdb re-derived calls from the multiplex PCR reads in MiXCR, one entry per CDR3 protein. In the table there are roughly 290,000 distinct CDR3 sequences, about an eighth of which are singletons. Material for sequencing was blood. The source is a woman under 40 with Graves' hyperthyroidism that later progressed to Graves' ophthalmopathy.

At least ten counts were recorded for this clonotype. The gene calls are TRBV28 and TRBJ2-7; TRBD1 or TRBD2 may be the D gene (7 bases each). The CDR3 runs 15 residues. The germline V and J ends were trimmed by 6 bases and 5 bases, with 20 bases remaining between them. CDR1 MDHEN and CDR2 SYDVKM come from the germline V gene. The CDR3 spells CASSSTGSGRDEQYF. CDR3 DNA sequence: TGTGCCAGCAGCTCGACAGGGTCGGGGAGGGACGAGCAGTACTTC. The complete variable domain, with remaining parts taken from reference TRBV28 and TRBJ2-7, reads DVKVTQSSRYLVKRTGEKVFLECVQDMDHENMFWYRQDPGLGLRLIYFSYDVKMKEKGDIPEGYSVSREKKERFSLILESASTNQTSMYLCASSSTGSGRDEQYFGPGTRLTVT.

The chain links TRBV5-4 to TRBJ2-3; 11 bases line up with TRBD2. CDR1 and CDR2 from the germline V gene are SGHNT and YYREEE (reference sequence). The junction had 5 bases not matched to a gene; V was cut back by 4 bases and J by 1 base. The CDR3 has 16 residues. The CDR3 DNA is TGTGCCAGCAGCATAGGACTAGCGGGTCGCACAGATACGCAGTATTTT. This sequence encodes CASSIGLAGRTDTQYF.

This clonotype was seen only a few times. The CDR3 DNA sequence: TGTGCCAGCAGCGGCGGGACAGCGGGGCGCTACGAGCAGTACTTC. Translating it yields CASSGGTAGRYEQYF. The chain joins TRBV3-1 to TRBJ2-7; D possibly matches TRBD1 or TRBD2 (7 bases each). The CDR3 contains 15 residues. Trimming took off 5 bases at V and 3 bases at J, with 17 bases between the two ends. Germline CDR1 is LGHDT and CDR2 is YNNKEL (reference sequence).

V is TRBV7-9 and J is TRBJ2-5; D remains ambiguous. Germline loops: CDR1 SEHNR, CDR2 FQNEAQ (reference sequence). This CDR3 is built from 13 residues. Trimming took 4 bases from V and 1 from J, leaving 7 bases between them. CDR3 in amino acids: CASSSQVQETQYF. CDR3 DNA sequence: TGTGCCAGCAGCTCTCAGGTCCAAGAGACCCAGTACTTC.

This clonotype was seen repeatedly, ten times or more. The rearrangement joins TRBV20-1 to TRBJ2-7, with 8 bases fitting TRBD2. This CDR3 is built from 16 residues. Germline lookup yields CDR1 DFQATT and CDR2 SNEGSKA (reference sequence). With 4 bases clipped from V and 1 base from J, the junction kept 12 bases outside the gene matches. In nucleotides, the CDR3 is TGCAGTGCTATCGGCGGCCTAGCGGGTGTTTCCTACGAGCAGTACTTC. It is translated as CSAIGGLAGVSYEQYF.

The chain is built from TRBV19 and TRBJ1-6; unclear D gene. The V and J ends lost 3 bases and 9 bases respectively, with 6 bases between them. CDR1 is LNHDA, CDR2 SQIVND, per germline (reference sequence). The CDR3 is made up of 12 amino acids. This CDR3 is CASSIDFSPLHF. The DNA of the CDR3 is TGTGCCAGTAGTATCGACTTTTCACCCCTCCACTTT.

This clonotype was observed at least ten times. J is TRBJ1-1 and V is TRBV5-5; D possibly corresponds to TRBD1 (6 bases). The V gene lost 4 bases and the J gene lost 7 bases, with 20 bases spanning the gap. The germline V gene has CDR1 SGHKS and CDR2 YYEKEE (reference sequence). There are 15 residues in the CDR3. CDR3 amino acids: CASSGLGQGIGEAFF. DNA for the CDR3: TGTGCCAGCAGCGGCCTCGGGCAGGGGATTGGTGAAGCTTTCTTT.

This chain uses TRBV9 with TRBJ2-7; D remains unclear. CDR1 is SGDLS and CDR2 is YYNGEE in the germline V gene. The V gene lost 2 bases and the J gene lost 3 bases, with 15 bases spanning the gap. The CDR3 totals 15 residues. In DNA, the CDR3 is TGTGCCAGCAGCGTTTCCCCGGGCTACTACTACGAGCAGTACTTC. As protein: CASSVSPGYYYEQYF.

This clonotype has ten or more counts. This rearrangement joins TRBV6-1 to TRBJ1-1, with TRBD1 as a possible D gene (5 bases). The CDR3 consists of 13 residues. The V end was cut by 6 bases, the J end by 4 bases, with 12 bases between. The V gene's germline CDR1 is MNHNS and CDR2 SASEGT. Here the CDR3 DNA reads TGTGCCAGCAGGCCACAGGAATTCACTGAAGCTTTCTTT. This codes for CASRPQEFTEAFF.

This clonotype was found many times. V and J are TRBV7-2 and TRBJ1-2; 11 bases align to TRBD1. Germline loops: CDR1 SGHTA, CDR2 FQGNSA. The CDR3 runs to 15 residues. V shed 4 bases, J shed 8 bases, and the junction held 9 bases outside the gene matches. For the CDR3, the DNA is TGTGCCAGCAGCTCCCACGGGACAGGGGGAGGCGGCTACACCTTC. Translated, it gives CASSSHGTGGGGYTF.

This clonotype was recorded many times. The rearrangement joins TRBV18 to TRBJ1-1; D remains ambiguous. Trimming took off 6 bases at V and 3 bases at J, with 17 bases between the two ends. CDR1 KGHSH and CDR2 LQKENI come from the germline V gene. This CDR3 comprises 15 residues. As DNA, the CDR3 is TGTGCCAGCTCGCCCCGGCGAGTTTTTGACACTGAAGCTTTCTTT. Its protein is CASSPRRVFDTEAFF. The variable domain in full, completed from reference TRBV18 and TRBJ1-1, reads NAGVMQNPRHLVRRRGQEARLRCSPMKGHSHVYWYRQLPEEGLKFMVYLQKENIIDESGMPKERFSAEFPKEGPSILRIQQVVRGDSAAYFCASSPRRVFDTEAFFGQGTRLTVV.

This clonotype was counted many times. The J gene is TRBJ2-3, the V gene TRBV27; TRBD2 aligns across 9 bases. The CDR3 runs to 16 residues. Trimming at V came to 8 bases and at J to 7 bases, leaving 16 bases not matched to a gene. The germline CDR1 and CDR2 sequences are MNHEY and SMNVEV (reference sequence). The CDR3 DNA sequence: TGTGCCAGCTCTCTAAACCCAGCGGGAGGACCGAATACGCAGTATTTT. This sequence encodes CASSLNPAGGPNTQYF.

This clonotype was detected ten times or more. Written as DNA, the CDR3 is TGTGCCAGCAGTACAATCGGGTGGGAAGCTTTCTTT. Protein sequence: CASSTIGWEAFF. The genes are TRBV28 and TRBJ1-1; D not certain. Looked up from germline, CDR1 is MDHEN and CDR2 is SYDVKM. Trimming left V 5 bases short and J 8 bases short, with 12 bases between. The CDR3 contains 12 residues.

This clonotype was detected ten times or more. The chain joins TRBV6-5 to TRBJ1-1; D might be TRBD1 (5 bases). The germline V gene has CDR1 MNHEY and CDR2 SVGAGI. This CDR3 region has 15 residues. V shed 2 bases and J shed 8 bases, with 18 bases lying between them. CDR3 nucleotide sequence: TGTGCCAGCAGTTACCTGGACGGGGGTTCGGGGGAAGCTTTCTTT. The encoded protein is CASSYLDGGSGEAFF.

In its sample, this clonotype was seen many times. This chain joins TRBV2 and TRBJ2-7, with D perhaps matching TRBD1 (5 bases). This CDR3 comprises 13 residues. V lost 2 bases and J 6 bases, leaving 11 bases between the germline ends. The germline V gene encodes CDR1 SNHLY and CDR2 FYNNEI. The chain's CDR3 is CASSEIRAREQYF. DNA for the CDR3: TGTGCCAGCAGTGAAATCAGGGCGCGCGAGCAGTACTTC.

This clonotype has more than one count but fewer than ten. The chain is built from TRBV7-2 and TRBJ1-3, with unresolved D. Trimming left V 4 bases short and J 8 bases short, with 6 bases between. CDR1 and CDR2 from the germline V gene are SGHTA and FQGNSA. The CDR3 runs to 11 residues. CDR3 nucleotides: TGTGCCAGCAGCTCCGGAGACACCATATATTTT. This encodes CASSSGDTIYF. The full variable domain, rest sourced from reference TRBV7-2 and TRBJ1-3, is GAGVSQSPSNKVTEKGKDVELRCDPISGHTALYWYRQSLGQGLEFLIYFQGNSAPDKSGLPSDRFSAERTGGSVSTLTIQRTQQEDSAVYLCASSSGDTIYFGEGSWLTVV.

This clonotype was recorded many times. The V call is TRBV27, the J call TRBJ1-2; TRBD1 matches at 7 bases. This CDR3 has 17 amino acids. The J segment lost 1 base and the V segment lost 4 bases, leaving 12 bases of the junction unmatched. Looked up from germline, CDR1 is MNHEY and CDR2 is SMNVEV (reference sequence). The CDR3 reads CASSSGGTVASNYGYTF. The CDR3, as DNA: TGTGCCAGCAGTTCAGGGGGGACAGTCGCCAGTAACTATGGCTACACCTTC.

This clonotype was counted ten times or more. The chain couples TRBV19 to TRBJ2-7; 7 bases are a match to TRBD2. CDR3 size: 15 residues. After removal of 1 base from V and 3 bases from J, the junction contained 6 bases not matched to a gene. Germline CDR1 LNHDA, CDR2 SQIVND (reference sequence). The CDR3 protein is CASSIAGRGGYEQYF. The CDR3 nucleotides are TGTGCCAGTAGTATAGCGGGGAGGGGAGGCTACGAGCAGTACTTC.